This T cell receptor beta chain was observed in a study of blood T cell repertoires in COVID-19. Study background: From T cells, B-cell-depleted T cells, or PBMCs came the material, which was cDNA or gDNA.

As processed by the authors: Estimates of nucleated cell counts were drawn from the amplification of reference gene primers. Using immunoSEQ multiplex PCR, the repertoire was profiled, and TCRdb retains in-frame clones only, with some absent. The D gene and trimming were derived from the DNA, and the V and J assignments and clone size from that table. The table includes approximately 150,000 clones, about 85% detected once. V was pared by 4 bases and J by 0 bases, with 9 bases of the junction left unmatched. This CDR3 comprises 17 residues. Germline CDR1 is LGHDT and CDR2 is YNNKEL (reference sequence). Allocation to cohorts depended on clinical history reported by the participants.

What was sequenced was PBMCs or T cells enriched from blood (not recorded which). The receptor comes from a woman between 35 and 50 years old with acute COVID-19. The V and J genes are TRBV3-1 (or the pseudogene TRBV3-2) and TRBJ2-5; TRBD2 matches 9 bases. The CDR3 region has the DNA TGTGCCAGCAGCCGTGGTGGGGCGGGAGGGTACCAAGAGACCCAGTACTTC. As protein: CASSRGGAGGYQETQYF.